These 10 T cell receptor beta chains share one sample of origin, sequenced in a study of Tregs in tolerant kidney transplant recipients. Data came from immunoSEQ multiplex PCR; TCRdb stores just in-frame clones and leaves some out. The sample lists approximately 66,000 clones, approximately 85% occurring once. Sequencing used Tregs from blood, obtained before the transplant. The receptors derive from a human donor who received a combined kidney and bone marrow transplant.

The chain is built from TRBV7-9 and TRBJ1-2, with TRBD1 as a possible D gene (6 bases). CDR3 length: 13 amino acids. The V end was cut by 3 bases, the J end by 2 bases, with 7 bases between. Germline V gene sequence: CDR1 SEHNR, CDR2 FQNEAQ (reference sequence). The CDR3 DNA is TGTGCCAGCAGCTTCGACAGGAACTATGGCTACACCTTC. It translates to CASSFDRNYGYTF.

The chain recombines TRBV4-1 with TRBJ2-1; 9 positions match TRBD2. The CDR3 covers 19 residues. V lost 3 bases to trimming and J lost 0 bases; unmatched junction nucleotides: 12. Germline V lookup: CDR1 MGHRA, CDR2 YSYEKL. CDR3 DNA: TGCGCCAGCAGCCACCTTCAGGGGCTAGCGGGACACTCCTACAATGAGCAGTTCTTC. Translation gives CASSHLQGLAGHSYNEQFF.

The V gene is TRBV25-1, the J gene TRBJ2-5, with unresolved D. This CDR3 contains 14 residues. Germline V lookup: CDR1 MGHDK, CDR2 SYGVNS. V shed 4 bases and J shed 3 bases, with 12 bases lying between them. The CDR3 DNA follows: TGTGCCAGCAGTGCCCGGACGGTGGAAGAGACCCAGTACTTC. Amino acid sequence: CASSARTVEETQYF.

V and J are TRBV18 and TRBJ1-5; 8 nucleotides agree with TRBD1. The CDR3 is 16 residues long. V shed 2 bases, J shed 1 base, and the junction held 4 bases outside the gene matches. CDR1 and CDR2 (germline): KGHSH, LQKENI. The CDR3 sequence: CASSPGTGVSNQPQHF. The CDR3 DNA reads TGTGCCAGCTCACCAGGGACAGGTGTGAGCAATCAGCCCCAGCATTTT.

The chain couples TRBV7-2 to TRBJ2-5, with D possibly TRBD2 on 5 matching bases. The J call may be faulty, since TRBJ2-7 better matches the DNA end. Germline CDR1 is SGHTA and CDR2 is FQGNSA. The CDR3 extends over 13 amino acids. CDR3 region: CASSSMGAYEQYF. CDR3 bases: TGTGCCAGCAGCTCCATGGGAGCCTACGAGCAGTACTTC.

The V call is TRBV7-9, the J call TRBJ2-2, with D possibly TRBD1 on 6 matching bases. The CDR3 covers 16 residues. CDR1 is SEHNR, CDR2 FQNEAQ, per germline (reference sequence). V gave up 6 bases and J gave up 6 bases, with 20 bases separating them. CDR3 in amino acids: CASSLTRVGAAGELFF. CDR3 sequence (DNA): TGTGCCAGCAGTTTGACCCGTGTGGGGGCGGCCGGGGAGCTGTTTTTT.

The genes are TRBV7-2 and TRBJ2-3; no firm D call. The length of the CDR3 is 13 residues. CDR1 is SGHTA and CDR2 is FQGNSA in the germline V gene. The V gene lost 3 bases and the J gene lost 2 bases, with 6 bases spanning the gap. CDR3 in DNA: TGTGCCAGCAGCTTCGACTTCACAGATACGCAGTATTTT. Translated: CASSFDFTDTQYF.

The chain recombines TRBV6-5 with TRBJ2-1, with D uncertain. V was clipped by 3 bases and J by 2 bases, with 8 bases between them. CDR1 is MNHEY and CDR2 is SVGAGI in the germline V gene. The CDR3 consists of 14 residues. CDR3 DNA: TGTGCCAGCAGTTATGGCCTACCCTACAATGAGCAGTTCTTC. This sequence encodes CASSYGLPYNEQFF.

This chain links TRBV6-5 with TRBJ2-5, with D unclear. Trimming took 8 bases from V and 4 from J, leaving 14 bases between them. This CDR3 has 13 residues. Germline CDR1 is MNHEY and CDR2 is SVGAGI. CDR3 amino acids: CASRLSLGETQYF. The DNA for the CDR3 is TGTGCCAGCCGTCTCTCCTTAGGAGAGACCCAGTACTTC.

This chain uses TRBV4-1 with TRBJ2-7, with D perhaps TRBD2 (7 bases). Germline loops: CDR1 MGHRA, CDR2 YSYEKL. V was trimmed by 0 bases and J by 4 bases, leaving 16 bases between them. This CDR3 is built from 16 residues. In nucleotides, the CDR3 is TGCGCCAGCAGCCAAGATCGCGGGGGCGTCATGTACGAGCAGTACTTC. Its translation: CASSQDRGGVMYEQYF.